Listed below are T cell receptor beta chains from one sample, sequenced in a study of T cells in Graves' hyperthyroidism and ophthalmopathy. TCRdb used MiXCR to reprocess the multiplex PCR reads, holding one entry per CDR3 protein. The sample lists about 250,000 distinct CDR3 sequences; roughly a quarter were seen once. The material sequenced was blood. These receptors were obtained from a woman between 35 and 50 years old with Graves' ophthalmopathy. Each CDR3 is given with its conserved first and last residue.

cdr3_aa	j_call	v_call
CASSAWDRGVEQYF	TRBJ2-7	TRBV6-1
CASSLLVARAEADTQYF	TRBJ2-3	TRBV7-8
CASSSRTYMRSPLHF	TRBJ1-6	TRBV5-6
CATSRDFYEQYF	TRBJ2-7	TRBV15
CASSEAGVGVSSNQPQHF	TRBJ1-5	TRBV6-1
CASSRSLLAPDYEQYF	TRBJ2-7	TRBV6-5
CASSSGWAHSNQPQHF	TRBJ1-5	TRBV7-8
CSVEGLRATGELFF	TRBJ2-2	TRBV29-1
CASSIDPGQEDYGYTF	TRBJ1-2	TRBV28
CSARDLPTGRREQYF	TRBJ2-7	TRBV20-1
CSARSGTGTYEQYF	TRBJ2-7	TRBV20-1
CASRPSRVRWVDYGYTF	TRBJ1-2	TRBV5-1
CASSYLPWTGSNYEQYF	TRBJ2-7	TRBV6-2/TRBV6-3
CASSIGLGRSLTGELFF	TRBJ2-2	TRBV19
CASSEGAGGAFF	TRBJ1-1	TRBV6-1
CASSQEAQKRYGYIF	TRBJ1-2	TRBV3-1
CASTLTRPNQPQHF	TRBJ1-5	TRBV7-4
CASSLSPWGNQPQHF	TRBJ1-5	TRBV6-1
CASSLAVRGDTEAFF	TRBJ1-1	TRBV5-1
CSASTGEAFF	TRBJ1-1	TRBV20-1
CASRATHESNQPQHF	TRBJ1-5	TRBV28
CASTDRAVGKETQYF	TRBJ2-5	TRBV6-5
CASSRTSGRASYEQYF	TRBJ2-7	TRBV19
CASNKREGAEAFF	TRBJ1-1	TRBV19
CASTEGGSGYEQYF	TRBJ2-7	TRBV2
CASRDGYTEAFF	TRBJ1-1	TRBV19
CASRPFRDTGELFF	TRBJ2-2	TRBV19